This passage covers 14 T cell receptor beta chains from one sample sequenced in a study of T cell responses to AZD1222 COVID-19 vaccine. TCRdb keeps only in-frame clones here, not all; method: immunoSEQ multiplex PCR. The table lists about 150,000 clones, roughly 90% of them singletons, with approximately 3.3% in the top ten. The specimen comprised peripheral blood, sampled 28 days after the second AZD1222 dose. The origin of the receptors is an adult who received the AZD1222 COVID-19 vaccine.

The chain couples TRBV28 to TRBJ2-7; 7 bases map to TRBD1. The CDR3 length is 12 residues. Germline V gives CDR1 MDHEN, CDR2 SYDVKM. V dropped 5 bases and J dropped 4; count of bases not matched to a gene: 2. CDR3 coding DNA: TGTGCCAGCAGTAACAGGGGTTACGAGCAGTACTTC. This codes for CASSNRGYEQYF. The variable domain in full, completed from reference TRBV28 and TRBJ2-7, reads DVKVTQSSRYLVKRTGEKVFLECVQDMDHENMFWYRQDPGLGLRLIYFSYDVKMKEKGDIPEGYSVSREKKERFSLILESASTNQTSMYLCASSNRGYEQYFGPGTRLTVT.

This chain connects TRBV11-3 to TRBJ1-2, with 7 bases that match TRBD1. CDR1 and CDR2 from the germline V gene are SGHNT and YENEEA. CDR3 size: 13 residues. V shed 4 bases, J shed 4 bases, and the junction held 3 bases outside the gene matches. The CDR3 DNA reads TGTGCCAGCAGCTCGGGACAGATCTATGGCTACACCTTC. It translates to CASSSGQIYGYTF.

This chain uses TRBV20-1 with TRBJ1-2, with D uncertain. Germline-derived CDR1 and CDR2 are DFQATT and SNEGSKA (reference sequence). V shed 3 bases and J shed 3 bases, with 14 bases lying between them. The CDR3 sequence is 14 residues long. The CDR3 nucleotides are TGCAGTGCTAGTCCCAGGAGAACACACTATGGCTACACCTTC. This encodes CSASPRRTHYGYTF.

The rearrangement joins TRBV19 to TRBJ2-5; TRBD2 aligns across 7 bases. The CDR3 spans 15 residues. Germline trimming cut 7 bases from V and 0 bases from J; bases unmatched to any gene: 8. Germline V CDR1 and CDR2: LNHDA, SQIVND (reference sequence). The CDR3 DNA reads TGTGCCAGTACCACGGCTAGCGGTCACCAAGAGACCCAGTACTTC. It encodes CASTTASGHQETQYF.

This chain uses TRBV29-1 with TRBJ2-7, with D perhaps TRBD1 or TRBD2 (5 bases each). The ends were cut back, 6 bases at V and 6 bases at J, with 12 bases in the middle. CDR3 length equals 11 residues. CDR1 SQVTM and CDR2 ANQGSEA come from the germline V gene. This CDR3 is CSVGTGIEQYF. CDR3 in DNA: TGCAGCGTAGGGACCGGGATCGAGCAGTACTTC.

The V call is TRBV3-1 (or the pseudogene TRBV3-2), the J call TRBJ2-5; the D is unclear. Trimming took 4 bases from V and 1 from J, leaving 4 bases between them. The germline CDR1 and CDR2 sequences are LGHDT and YNNKEL (reference sequence). The CDR3 has 12 residues. In DNA, the CDR3 is TGTGCCAGCAGCCTGCTCCAAGAGACCCAGTACTTC. Translating it yields CASSLLQETQYF.

The chain has TRBV2 and TRBJ2-3, with 8 bases aligning to TRBD1. Looked up from germline, CDR1 is SNHLY and CDR2 is FYNNEI. The V gene end was trimmed by 6 bases and the J gene end by 1 base; junction bases not matched to a gene: 9. The CDR3 length is 16 residues. The DNA for the CDR3 is TGTGCCAGCAGGAGGGGGACAGGCCGGGGCACAGATACGCAGTATTTT. Its protein product is CASRRGTGRGTDTQYF. The full variable domain, in which reference TRBV2 and TRBJ2-3 provide the parts outside the CDR3, is EPEVTQTPSHQVTQMGQEVILRCVPISNHLYFYWYRQILGQKVEFLVSFYNNEISEKSEIFDDQFSVERPDGSNFTLKIRSTKLEDSAMYFCASRRGTGRGTDTQYFGPGTRLTVL.

This rearrangement joins TRBV6-6 to TRBJ2-7; 10 bases align to TRBD2. Unmatched junction bases numbered 10, after V lost 6 bases and J lost 2 bases. This CDR3 is built from 16 residues. Germline CDR1 and CDR2: MNHNY and SVGAGI (reference sequence). The CDR3 sequence: CASSSLLAGITYEQYF. The DNA for the CDR3 is TGTGCCAGCAGCTCATTACTAGCGGGAATCACCTACGAGCAGTACTTC.

This rearrangement joins TRBV6-5 to TRBJ2-3; D tentatively fits TRBD1 or TRBD2 (7 bases each). The CDR3 sequence is 14 residues long. The V end lost 7 bases, the J end lost 0 bases, and 11 bases lay between the germline ends. CDR1 and CDR2 from the germline V gene are MNHEY and SVGAGI. The CDR3 DNA reads as TGTGCCAGCACAGGGGGGGGTAGCACAGATACGCAGTATTTT. This sequence encodes CASTGGGSTDTQYF.

This rearrangement joins TRBV3-1 (or the pseudogene TRBV3-2) to TRBJ1-5; no definite D call. Germline V gene sequence: CDR1 LGHDT, CDR2 YNNKEL (reference sequence). The V end lost 4 bases, the J end lost 3 bases, and 10 bases lay between the germline ends. The CDR3 runs to 14 residues. CDR3 DNA sequence: TGTGCCAGCAGCCGTCGCAGCTACAATCAGCCCCAGCATTTT. As protein: CASSRRSYNQPQHF.

The genes are TRBV19 and TRBJ2-7; D unclear. There are 12 residues in the CDR3. Trimming cost V 3 bases and J 6 bases, with 9 bases left between them. The germline CDR1 and CDR2 sequences are LNHDA and SQIVND (reference sequence). The CDR3 nucleotides read TGTGCCAGTAGTATCCTACTGGGCGAGCAGTACTTC. Protein: CASSILLGEQYF.

This clone has just one count. This chain links TRBV5-1 with TRBJ2-7; TRBD1 matches 7 bases. Germline V CDR1 and CDR2: SGHRS, YFSETQ. V was clipped by 4 bases and J by 4 bases; unmatched bases: 5. This CDR3 comprises 13 residues. The chain's CDR3 is CASSPGQSYEQYF. CDR3 DNA sequence: TGCGCCAGCAGCCCGGGACAGTCTTACGAGCAGTACTTC.

The gene calls are TRBV6-5 and TRBJ2-3, with TRBD2 identical over 13 bases. The CDR3 consists of 14 residues. Per the germline V gene, CDR1 is MNHEY and CDR2 is SVGAGI. The trim removed 11 bases at V and 3 bases at J, leaving 5 bases unmatched. The CDR3 DNA reads as TGTGCCGCACCGGGACTAGCGGGAACAGATACGCAGTATTTT. It yields the protein CAAPGLAGTDTQYF.

V is TRBV28 and J is TRBJ1-2; the D is unclear. The CDR3 length is 13 residues. Per germline, CDR1 MDHEN and CDR2 SYDVKM. With 7 bases removed from V and 1 base from J, the gap between germline ends came to 10 bases. CDR3 protein: CASMAIDNYGYTF. CDR3 nucleotides: TGTGCCAGCATGGCGATCGATAACTATGGCTACACCTTC.